This TCR beta chain was retrieved from a study of identical twins. TCRdb re-called the 5' RACE reads through MiXCR, storing one row per CDR3 protein. The sample consists of roughly 350,000 distinct CDR3 sequences, 12% of them appearing once. V was pared by 5 bases and J by 1 base, with 8 bases of the junction left unmatched. This CDR3 contains 16 residues. CDR1 is SNHLY and CDR2 is FYNNEI in the germline V gene. The table lists this clonotype with a few counts. This sample was also put to use in a study of yellow fever vaccine responses in identical twins.

This TCR was recovered from a woman aged 18-29 years in good health. Sample: CD8+ T cells sorted from blood. V usage is TRBV2 and J usage is TRBJ2-5, with 9 nucleotides matching TRBD1. CDR3 nucleotide sequence: TGTGCCAGCAGTAAACCGGGACAGGGCCCCCAAGAGACCCAGTACTTC. This gives the protein CASSKPGQGPQETQYF.